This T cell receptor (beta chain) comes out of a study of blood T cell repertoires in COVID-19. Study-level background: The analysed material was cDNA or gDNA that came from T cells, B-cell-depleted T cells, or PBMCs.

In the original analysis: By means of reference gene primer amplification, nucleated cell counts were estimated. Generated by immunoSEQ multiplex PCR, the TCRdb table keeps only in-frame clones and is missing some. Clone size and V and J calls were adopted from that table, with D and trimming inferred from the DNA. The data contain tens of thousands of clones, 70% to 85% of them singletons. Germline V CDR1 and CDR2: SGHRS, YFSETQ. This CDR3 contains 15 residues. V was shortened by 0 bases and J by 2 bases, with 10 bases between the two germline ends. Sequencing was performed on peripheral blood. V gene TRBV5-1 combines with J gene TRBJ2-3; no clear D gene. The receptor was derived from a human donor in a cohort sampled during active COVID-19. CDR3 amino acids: CASSLDSPYTDTQYF. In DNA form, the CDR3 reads TGCGCCAGCAGCTTGGACAGTCCTTACACAGATACGCAGTATTTT.